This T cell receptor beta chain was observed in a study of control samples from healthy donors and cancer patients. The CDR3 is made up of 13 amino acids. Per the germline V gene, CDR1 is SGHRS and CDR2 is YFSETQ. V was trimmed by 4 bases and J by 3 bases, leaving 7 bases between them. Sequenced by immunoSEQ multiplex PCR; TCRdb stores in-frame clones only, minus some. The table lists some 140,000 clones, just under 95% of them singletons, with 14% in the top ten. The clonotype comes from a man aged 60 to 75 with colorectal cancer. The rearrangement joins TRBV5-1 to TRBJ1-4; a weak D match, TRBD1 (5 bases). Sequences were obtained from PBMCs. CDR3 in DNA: TGCGCCAGCAGCCGACAGTCTAATGAAAAACTGTTTTTT. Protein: CASSRQSNEKLFF.